These 28 T cell receptor beta chains share one sample of origin, sequenced in a study of T cell clonality in common variable immunodeficiency. Sequencing used immunoSEQ multiplex PCR; TCRdb keeps in-frame clones, though not all of them. There are about 81,000 clones in the sample, none observed a single time. The sample consisted of peripheral blood mononuclear cells. All receptors derive from a person between 18 and 75 years old in good health.

This clone was seen many times. The CDR3 end lies 3 residues beyond the end of the read and is filled in from the germline J gene. J is TRBJ2-5 and V is TRBV20-1; TRBD2 matches 10 bases. Germline V CDR1 and CDR2: DFQATT, SNEGSKA (reference sequence). The V and J ends lost 6 bases and 4 bases, in that order; junction bases with no gene match: 14. The CDR3 is 16 residues long. Incomplete CDR3 DNA: TGCAGTGCGAGCCCCCAAAAACTAGCGGGATTAGAGACC. It encodes CSASPQKLAGLET. The entire CDR3 protein reads CSASPQKLAGLETQYF.

The table lists this clone with many counts. From the germline J gene comes the end of the CDR3, since the read stops 3 residues before it. The chain joins TRBV10-3 to TRBJ2-7; TRBD2 aligns across 11 bases. J was trimmed by 6 bases and V by 5 bases; bases with no gene match: 12. This CDR3 contains 16 residues. The germline V gene has CDR1 ENHRY and CDR2 SYGVKD. The CDR3 is CAISTSTSGRPVEQYF. CDR3 DNA (partial): TGTGCCATCAGTACATCAACTAGCGGGAGACCGGTCGAG.

This clone was detected ten times or more. The CDR3 end is not reached by the read, which stops 3 residues before it; the germline J gene fills it in. V usage is TRBV12-3 or TRBV12-4 and J usage is TRBJ2-1; 7 positions agree with TRBD2. The V gene end was trimmed by 6 bases and the J gene end by 8 bases; junction bases not matched to a gene: 7. The CDR3 is 13 residues long. The CDR3 sequence: CASRSSGWYEQFF. The part of the CDR3 DNA that was read is TGTGCCAGCAGGTCTAGCGGATGGTATGAG.

In this sample, this clone turned up many times. The read halts 3 residues ahead of the CDR3 end, with the missing end drawn from the germline J gene. The chain is built from TRBV6-2 or TRBV6-3 and TRBJ2-7, with TRBD2 identical over 13 bases. The CDR3 totals 13 residues. CDR1 MNHEY and CDR2 SVGEGT come from the germline V gene. The V and J ends lost 8 bases and 6 bases, in that order; junction bases with no gene match: 4. The CDR3 loop reads CASGLAGVPEQYF. Partial CDR3 DNA: TGTGCCAGCGGACTAGCGGGAGTCCCCGAG.

This clone was detected many times. The CDR3 end falls 3 residues outside the read, so it is completed with the germline J gene. The chain couples TRBV20-1 to TRBJ2-6; no clear D. There are 15 residues in the CDR3. Germline CDR1 DFQATT, CDR2 SNEGSKA (reference sequence). V was pared by 2 bases and J by 3 bases, with 11 bases between. The sequenced CDR3 bases are TGCAGTGCTAGAAGTCCTGTACATGGGGCCAACGTC. Translating gives CSARSPVHGANV. The full CDR3 protein is CSARSPVHGANVLTF.

This clone was seen at least ten times. The read ends 3 residues shy of where the CDR3 ends; the end is completed using the germline J gene. The chain couples TRBV7-9 to TRBJ2-7; D gene unclear. CDR3 size: 15 residues. With 3 bases removed from V and 1 base from J, the gap between germline ends came to 13 bases. Germline loops: CDR1 SEHNR, CDR2 FQNEAQ (reference sequence). The CDR3 loop reads CASSLLNQASYEQYF. The part of the CDR3 DNA that was read is TGTGCCAGCAGCTTGCTAAACCAGGCGTCCTACGAG.

There are many counts of this clone. The sequenced part of the CDR3 DNA is TGTGCCAGCAGCCCTCGGACAGTCATGAACACTGAA. It yields the protein CASSPRTVMNTE. The full CDR3 protein reads CASSPRTVMNTEAFF. V and J are TRBV7-9 and TRBJ1-1; TRBD1 is a possible D gene (6 bases). The DNA ends 3 residues before the CDR3 does, and the rest of the CDR3 is filled in from the germline J gene. The germline gives CDR1 SEHNR, CDR2 FQNEAQ (reference sequence). There are 15 residues in the CDR3. V was shortened by 5 bases and J by 0 bases, with 13 bases between the two germline ends.

This clone was recorded at least ten times. The read gets to within 3 residues of the CDR3 end, and the germline J gene fills in the rest. The V and J genes are TRBV30 and TRBJ1-6, with a tentative D call TRBD1 (6 bases). Germline V gives CDR1 GTSNPN, CDR2 SVGIG (reference sequence). The V and J ends lost 5 bases and 7 bases respectively, with 9 bases between them. The CDR3 runs 12 residues. This chain's CDR3 is CAWGQQNSPLHF. The CDR3 bases that were read are TGTGCCTGGGGACAGCAGAATTCACCC.

There are many counts of this clone. The CDR3 end falls 3 residues outside the read, so it is completed with the germline J gene. This chain joins TRBV12-5 and TRBJ2-1, with TRBD1 identical over 8 bases. Trimming at V came to 1 base and at J to 2 bases, leaving 1 base not matched to a gene. Per germline, CDR1 LGHNT and CDR2 FRNRAP. The CDR3 has 15 amino acids. The CDR3 spells CASGLAGQAYNEQFF. The CDR3 DNA, read in part, is TGTGCTAGTGGTTTGGCGGGACAGGCCTACAATGAG.

The sample holds many counts of this clone. The missing CDR3 end, 3 residues past where the read stops, is filled in from the germline J gene. The chain combines TRBV7-9 with TRBJ2-7; tentative D call: TRBD2 (6 bases). Germline V gene data show CDR1 as SEHNR and CDR2 as FQNEAQ (reference sequence). The CDR3 contains 13 residues. Trimming pared 8 bases from V and 5 bases from J, leaving 16 bases between. The CDR3 bases that were read are TGTGCCAGCGTCTCGGCCCAGCGGGACGAG. Amino acid sequence: CASVSAQRDE. The whole CDR3 region reads CASVSAQRDEQYF.

This clone was seen at least ten times. The CDR3 goes on 3 residues after the read ends, and that part is filled in from the germline J gene. The rearrangement links TRBV11-2 to TRBJ2-1, with TRBD2 matching 11 bases. Looked up from germline, CDR1 is SGHAT and CDR2 is FQNNGV. The junction had 5 bases not matched to a gene; V was cut back by 5 bases and J by 5 bases. The CDR3 consists of 15 residues. Here the CDR3 reads CASSRGTSGNNEQFF. CDR3 bases read: TGTGCCAGCAGCCGAGGGACTAGCGGTAACAATGAG.

Ten or more counts support this clone. The CDR3 end falls 3 residues outside the read, so it is completed with the germline J gene. This chain connects TRBV19 to TRBJ2-1; possible D gene TRBD1, 10 bases. Looked up from germline, CDR1 is LNHDA and CDR2 is SQIVND (reference sequence). Trimming took 5 bases from V and 7 from J, leaving 36 bases between them. The length of the CDR3 is 21 residues. This CDR3 reads CASSPSKTGGMTSGNENEQFF. Partial CDR3 DNA: TGTGCCAGTAGTCCCAGCAAGACAGGGGGCATGACTAGCGGAAATGAAAATGAG.

This clone was seen at least ten times. Read coverage stops 3 residues before the CDR3 terminus; the germline J gene supplies the remainder. The rearrangement uses TRBV20-1 and TRBJ1-2, with 8 bases aligning to TRBD1. In germline, CDR1 is DFQATT, CDR2 SNEGSKA (reference sequence). Unmatched junction bases numbered 5, after V lost 2 bases and J lost 6 bases. There are 13 residues in the CDR3. Incomplete CDR3 DNA: TGCAGTGCTAGATACAGGGGGGTTGATGGC. This gives the protein CSARYRGVDG. In full, the CDR3 is CSARYRGVDGYTF.

This clone occurred many times. The read terminates 3 residues before the CDR3 end, so the remaining end is supplied by the germline J gene. The chain couples TRBV6-2 or TRBV6-3 to TRBJ2-7; 7 nucleotides line up with TRBD1. Germline V lookup: CDR1 MNHEY, CDR2 SVGEGT. The CDR3 extends over 14 amino acids. V dropped 2 bases and J dropped 1; count of bases not matched to a gene: 2. The CDR3 bases that were read are TGTGCCAGCAGTTACGGGGGACAGTCCTACGAG. Its protein product is CASSYGGQSYE. The whole CDR3 protein reads CASSYGGQSYEQYF.

The table lists this clone with many counts. The read ends 3 residues early relative to the CDR3; the germline J gene fills the gap. The rearrangement links TRBV20-1 to TRBJ1-2; D is unresolved. The CDR3 is 12 residues long. Trimming removed 1 base from V and 4 bases from J, with 7 bases in between. Looked up from germline, CDR1 is DFQATT and CDR2 is SNEGSKA (reference sequence). Incomplete CDR3 DNA: TGCAGTGCTAGAGGATACAGCTATGGC. This translates into CSARGYSYG. The full CDR3 is CSARGYSYGYTF.

This clone came up many times. The CDR3 DNA, read in part, is TGTGCCATCAGTGTAGGGCTAGCGGAGTACACCGGGGAG. It specifies CAISVGLAEYTGE. The whole CDR3 sequence is CAISVGLAEYTGELFF. J is TRBJ2-2 and V is TRBV10-3; 7 positions match TRBD2. The CDR3 is cut off 3 residues early in the read; its end comes from the germline J gene. Germline V lookup: CDR1 ENHRY, CDR2 SYGVKD. The CDR3 length is 16 residues. V shed 4 bases and J 3 bases; nucleotides not matched to a gene: 8.

This clone showed up many times. An end of the junction does not agree with germline; a read error may underlie this. The read gets to within 3 residues of the CDR3 end, and the germline J gene fills in the rest. The gene calls are TRBV4-2 and TRBJ2-6; 7 nucleotides agree with TRBD2. This CDR3 comprises 17 residues. Germline CDR1 LGHNA, CDR2 YNFKEQ. CDR3: CASSPLGGGSGANVLTF. The sequenced CDR3 bases are TGCGCCAGCAGCCCACTGGGGGGGGGCTCTGGGGCCAACGTC.

This clone was recorded many times. The sequence runs out 3 residues before the end of the CDR3; the remainder is reconstructed from the germline J gene. V is TRBV20-1 and J is TRBJ2-7, with D unresolved. Between the trimmed V and J ends, which lost 6 bases and 4 bases, there was a span of 10 bases. Germline V gene sequence: CDR1 DFQATT, CDR2 SNEGSKA (reference sequence). CDR3 length: 11 amino acids. CDR3 sequence reads: CSAAKWYEQYF. Incomplete CDR3 DNA: TGCAGTGCAGCGAAGTGGTACGAG.

This clone was found many times. With the read ending 3 residues before the CDR3 end, the germline J gene is used to fill in that end. The rearrangement joins TRBV5-4 to TRBJ2-1, with 9 bases that match TRBD2. Germline V gene lookup returns CDR1 SGHNT and CDR2 YYREEE (reference sequence). Unmatched junction bases numbered 3, after V lost 2 bases and J lost 6 bases. This CDR3 contains 14 residues. CDR3 residues: CASSFAGGPNEQFF. The CDR3 bases that were read are TGTGCCAGCAGCTTCGCGGGAGGGCCCAATGAG. Together with reference TRBV5-4 and TRBJ2-1, the CDR3 gives the full variable domain: ETGVTQSPTHLIKTRGQQVTLRCSSQSGHNTVSWYQQALGQGPQFIFQYYREEENGRGNFPPRFSGLQFPNYSSELNVNALELDDSALYLCASSFAGGPNEQFFGPGTRLTVL.

This clone appeared many times. The CDR3 end falls 3 residues outside the read, so it is completed with the germline J gene. The chain recombines TRBV5-1 with TRBJ2-4; TRBD2 aligns across 10 bases. The CDR3 is made up of 14 amino acids. Germline-derived CDR1 and CDR2 are SGHRS and YFSETQ. The CDR3 DNA, read in part, is TGCGCCAGCAGCTTGGCCTCGACTAGCGGGATT. This translates into CASSLASTSGI. The CDR3 reads in full as CASSLASTSGIQYF.

This clone was seen at least ten times. The read finishes 3 residues shy of the CDR3 end, and the germline J gene is used to complete it. The gene calls are TRBV29-1 and TRBJ2-2; 11 bases map to TRBD2. From germline, CDR1 is SQVTM and CDR2 ANQGSEA. The CDR3 covers 11 residues. CDR3 residues: CSALTSGTLFF. The DNA read from the CDR3 is TGCAGCGCCCTGACTAGCGGGACG.

This clone was seen repeatedly, ten times or more. The read ends 3 residues shy of where the CDR3 ends; the end is completed using the germline J gene. This chain uses TRBV9 with TRBJ2-1; D unclear. V was shortened by 1 base and J by 7 bases, with 15 bases between the two germline ends. The germline gives CDR1 SGDLS, CDR2 YYNGEE. The CDR3 extends over 15 amino acids. CDR3 DNA (partial): TGTGCCAGCAGCGTAAACGCCCTACTGATGAATGAG. Its translation: CASSVNALLMNE. The CDR3 in its entirety is CASSVNALLMNEQFF.

This clone has at least ten counts. The read ends 3 residues early relative to the CDR3; the germline J gene fills the gap. V usage is TRBV18 and J usage is TRBJ2-7, with 7 positions matching TRBD2. CDR1 is KGHSH, CDR2 LQKENI, per germline. V lost 3 bases and J lost 2; bases outside the gene matches: 4. CDR3 length: 14 residues. Incomplete CDR3 DNA: TGTGCCAGCTCACCGGGCGGGAGACCCTACGAG. Amino acids: CASSPGGRPYE. The CDR3 in its entirety is CASSPGGRPYEQYF.

This clone was picked up many times. The CDR3 bases that were read are TGTGCCACCAGTGGGGACCAGCGGGAGTCCTACGAG. Translating it yields CATSGDQRESYE. The entire CDR3 protein is CATSGDQRESYEQYF. This chain uses TRBV24-1 with TRBJ2-7; 8 bases line up with TRBD2. The read gets to within 3 residues of the CDR3 end, and the germline J gene fills in the rest. V lost 5 bases and J lost 1; bases outside the gene matches: 6. CDR3 size: 15 residues. Germline V gene data show CDR1 as KGHDR and CDR2 as SFDVKD.

This clone was observed at least ten times. With the read ending 3 residues before the CDR3 end, the germline J gene is used to fill in that end. This chain uses TRBV4-1 with TRBJ1-1; 11 positions agree with TRBD1. This CDR3 is 16 amino acids long. Germline values: CDR1 MGHRA, CDR2 YSYEKL. Unmatched junction bases numbered 9, after V lost 4 bases and J lost 5 bases. CDR3 sequence reads: CASSLGTGGRRTEAFF. CDR3 bases read: TGCGCCAGCAGCCTTGGGACAGGGGGTAGAAGGACTGAA.

This clone was detected ten times or more. The CDR3 extends 3 residues past the end of the read, so its final part is completed from the germline J gene. The chain carries TRBV18 and TRBJ2-7, with 9 bases lining up with TRBD2. The V gene's germline CDR1 is KGHSH and CDR2 LQKENI. CDR3 length: 15 residues. V trimming: 2 bases; J trimming: 6 bases; junction bases outside the gene matches: 8. Incomplete CDR3 DNA: TGTGCCAGCTCACCAGTCCGGCGGGGGGGAATCGAG. It yields the protein CASSPVRRGGIE. The complete CDR3 sequence is CASSPVRRGGIEQYF.

This clone showed up many times. With the read ending 3 residues before the CDR3 end, the germline J gene is used to fill in that end. This chain connects TRBV30 to TRBJ2-3; D uncertain. V gave up 1 base and J gave up 2 bases, with 10 bases separating them. This CDR3 is built from 14 residues. The V gene's germline CDR1 is GTSNPN and CDR2 SVGIG (reference sequence). This CDR3 is CAWSAGLFTDTQYF. The part of the CDR3 DNA that was read is TGTGCCTGGAGTGCTGGCCTTTTCACAGATACG. Together with reference TRBV30 and TRBJ2-3, the CDR3 gives the full variable domain: SQTIHQWPATLVQPVGSPLSLECTVEGTSNPNLYWYRQAAGRGLQLLFYSVGIGQISSEVPQNLSASRPQDRQFILSSKKLLLSDSGFYLCAWSAGLFTDTQYFGPGTRLTVL.

This clone was observed at least ten times. Here the CDR3 reads CATSFPGETQYF. Partial CDR3 DNA: TGTGCCACCAGCTTCCCGGGGGAGACC. V and J are TRBV24-1 and TRBJ2-5; TRBD2 might be the D (5 bases). The CDR3 extends 3 residues past the end of the read, so its final part is completed from the germline J gene. Per germline, CDR1 KGHDR and CDR2 SFDVKD. Trimming stripped 7 bases from V and 5 bases from J, with 10 bases between. CDR3 length: 12 amino acids.